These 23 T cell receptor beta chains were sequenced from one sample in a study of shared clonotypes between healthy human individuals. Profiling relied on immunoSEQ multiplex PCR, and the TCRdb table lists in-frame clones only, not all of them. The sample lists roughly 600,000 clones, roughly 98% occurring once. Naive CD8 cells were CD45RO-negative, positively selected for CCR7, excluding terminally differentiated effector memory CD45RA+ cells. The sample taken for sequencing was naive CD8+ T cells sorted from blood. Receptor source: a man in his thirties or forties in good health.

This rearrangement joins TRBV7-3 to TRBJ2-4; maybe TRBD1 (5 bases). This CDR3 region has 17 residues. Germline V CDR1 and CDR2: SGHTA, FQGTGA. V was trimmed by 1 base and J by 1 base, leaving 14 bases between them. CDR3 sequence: CASSLMGQGEAKNIQYF. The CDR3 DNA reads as TGTGCCAGCAGCTTAATGGGGCAGGGTGAGGCCAAAAACATTCAGTACTTC.

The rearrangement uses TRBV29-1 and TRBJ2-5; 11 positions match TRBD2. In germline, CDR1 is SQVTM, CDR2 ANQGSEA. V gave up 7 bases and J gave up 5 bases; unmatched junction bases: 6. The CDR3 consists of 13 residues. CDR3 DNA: TGCAGCGGATTAGCGGGAGGGGGTGAGACCCAGTACTTC. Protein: CSGLAGGGETQYF. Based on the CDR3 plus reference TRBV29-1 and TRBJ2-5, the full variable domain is SAVISQKPSRDICQRGTSLTIQCQVDSQVTMMFWYRQQPGQSLTLIATANQGSEATYESGFVIDKFPISRPNLTFSTLTVSNMSPEDSSIYLCSGLAGGGETQYFGPGTRLLVL.

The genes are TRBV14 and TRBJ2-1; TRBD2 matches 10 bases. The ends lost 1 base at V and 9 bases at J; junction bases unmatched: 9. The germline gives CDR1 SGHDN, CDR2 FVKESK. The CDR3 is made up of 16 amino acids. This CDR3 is CASSQVPIAGGFEQFF. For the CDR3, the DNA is TGTGCCAGCAGCCAAGTCCCAATAGCGGGAGGATTTGAGCAGTTCTTC.

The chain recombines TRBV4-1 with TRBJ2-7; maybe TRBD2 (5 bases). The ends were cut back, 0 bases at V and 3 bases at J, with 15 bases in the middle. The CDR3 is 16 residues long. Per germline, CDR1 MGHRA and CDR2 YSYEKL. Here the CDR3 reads CASSQERSGSYYEQYF. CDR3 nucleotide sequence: TGCGCCAGCAGCCAAGAAAGGAGCGGTTCGTACTACGAGCAGTACTTC.

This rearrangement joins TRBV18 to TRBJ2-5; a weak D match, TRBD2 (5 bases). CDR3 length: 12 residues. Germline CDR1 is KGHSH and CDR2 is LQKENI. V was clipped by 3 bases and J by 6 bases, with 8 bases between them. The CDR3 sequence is CASSPLGKTQYF. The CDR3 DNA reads TGTGCCAGCTCACCGCTCGGGAAGACCCAGTACTTC.

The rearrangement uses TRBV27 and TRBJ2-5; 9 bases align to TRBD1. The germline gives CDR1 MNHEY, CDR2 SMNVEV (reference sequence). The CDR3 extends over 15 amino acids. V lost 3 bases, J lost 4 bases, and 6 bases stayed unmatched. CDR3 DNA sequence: TGTGCCAGCAGTTTTACAGGGGGCTCGGGAGAGACCCAGTACTTC. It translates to CASSFTGGSGETQYF.

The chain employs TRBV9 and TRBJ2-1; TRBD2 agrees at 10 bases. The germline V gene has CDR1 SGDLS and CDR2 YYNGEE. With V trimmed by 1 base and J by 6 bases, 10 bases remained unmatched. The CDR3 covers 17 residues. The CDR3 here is CASSVSSRTSGVNEQFF. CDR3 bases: TGTGCCAGCAGCGTAAGTAGTCGAACTAGCGGGGTCAATGAGCAGTTCTTC.

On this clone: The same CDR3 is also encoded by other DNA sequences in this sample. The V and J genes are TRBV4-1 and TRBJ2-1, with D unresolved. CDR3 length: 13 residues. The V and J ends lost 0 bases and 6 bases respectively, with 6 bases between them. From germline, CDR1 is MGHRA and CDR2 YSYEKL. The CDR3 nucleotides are TGCGCCAGCAGCCAAGAGGGTGGCAATGAGCAGTTCTTC. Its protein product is CASSQEGGNEQFF.

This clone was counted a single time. The chain's CDR3 is CASSPGTSGSDNEQFF. The DNA of the CDR3 is TGTGCCAGCAGCCCAGGGACTAGCGGGAGCGACAATGAGCAGTTCTTC. The chain employs TRBV11-2 and TRBJ2-1; 14 bases align to TRBD2. CDR3 length: 16 amino acids. Germline-derived CDR1 and CDR2 are SGHAT and FQNNGV. The V and J ends lost 5 bases and 5 bases, in that order; junction bases with no gene match: 5.

The CDR3 DNA reads TGTGCCAGCAGCGGGGACAGGGGACTCTTCTATGGCTACACCTTC. Translating it yields CASSGDRGLFYGYTF. The gene calls are TRBV9 and TRBJ1-2, with 10 bases identical to TRBD1. Per germline, CDR1 SGDLS and CDR2 YYNGEE. There are 15 residues in the CDR3. After removal of 3 bases from V and 4 bases from J, the junction contained 6 bases not matched to a gene.

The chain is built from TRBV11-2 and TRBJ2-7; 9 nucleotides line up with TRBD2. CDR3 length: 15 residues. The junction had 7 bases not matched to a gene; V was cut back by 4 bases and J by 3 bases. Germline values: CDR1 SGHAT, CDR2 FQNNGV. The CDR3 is CASSSPGLAIYEQYF. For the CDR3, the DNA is TGTGCCAGCAGCTCGCCGGGACTAGCTATCTACGAGCAGTACTTC.

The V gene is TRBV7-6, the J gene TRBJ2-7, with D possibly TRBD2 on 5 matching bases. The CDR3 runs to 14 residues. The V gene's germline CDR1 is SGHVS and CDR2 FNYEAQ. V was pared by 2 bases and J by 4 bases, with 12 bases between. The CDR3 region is CASSLSAERYEQYF. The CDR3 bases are TGTGCCAGCAGCTTATCAGCGGAACGATACGAGCAGTACTTC.

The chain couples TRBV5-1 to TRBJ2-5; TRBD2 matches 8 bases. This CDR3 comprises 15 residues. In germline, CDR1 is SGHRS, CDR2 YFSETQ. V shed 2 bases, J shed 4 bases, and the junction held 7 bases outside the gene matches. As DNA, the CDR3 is TGCGCCAGCAGCTTAGGGACTAGTTCATTAGAGACCCAGTACTTC. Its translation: CASSLGTSSLETQYF.

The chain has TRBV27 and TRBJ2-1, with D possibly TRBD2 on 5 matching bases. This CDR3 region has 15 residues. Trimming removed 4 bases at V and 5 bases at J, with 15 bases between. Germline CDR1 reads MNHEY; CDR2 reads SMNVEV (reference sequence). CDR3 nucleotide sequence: TGTGCCAGCAGTTCTACGATCGCGGGCCACAATGAGCAGTTCTTC. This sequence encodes CASSSTIAGHNEQFF.

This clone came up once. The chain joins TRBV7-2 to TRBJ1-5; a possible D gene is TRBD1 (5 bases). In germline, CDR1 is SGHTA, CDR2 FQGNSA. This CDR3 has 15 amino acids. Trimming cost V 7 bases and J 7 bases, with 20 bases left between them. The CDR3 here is CASTPGPGGDQPQHF. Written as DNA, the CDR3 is TGTGCCAGCACCCCGGGGCCTGGGGGGGACCAGCCCCAGCATTTT.

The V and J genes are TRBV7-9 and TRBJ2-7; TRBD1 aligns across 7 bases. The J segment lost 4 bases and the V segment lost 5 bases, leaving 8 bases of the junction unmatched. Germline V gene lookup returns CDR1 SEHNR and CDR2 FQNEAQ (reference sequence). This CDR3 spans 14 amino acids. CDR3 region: CASSHRQGWYEQYF. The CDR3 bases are TGTGCCAGCAGCCACCGACAGGGTTGGTACGAGCAGTACTTC.

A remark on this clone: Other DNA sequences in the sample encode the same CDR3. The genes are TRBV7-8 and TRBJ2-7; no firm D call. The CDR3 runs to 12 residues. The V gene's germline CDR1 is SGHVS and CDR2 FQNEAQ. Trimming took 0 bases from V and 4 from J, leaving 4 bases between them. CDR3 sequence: CASSLALYEQYF. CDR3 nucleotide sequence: TGTGCCAGCAGCTTAGCCCTTTACGAGCAGTACTTC.

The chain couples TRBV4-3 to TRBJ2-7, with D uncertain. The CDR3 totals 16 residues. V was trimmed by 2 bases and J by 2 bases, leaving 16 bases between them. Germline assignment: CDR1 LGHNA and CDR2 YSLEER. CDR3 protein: CASSQLTTDDAYEQYF. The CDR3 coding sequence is TGCGCCAGCAGCCAACTCACGACGGATGATGCCTACGAGCAGTACTTC.

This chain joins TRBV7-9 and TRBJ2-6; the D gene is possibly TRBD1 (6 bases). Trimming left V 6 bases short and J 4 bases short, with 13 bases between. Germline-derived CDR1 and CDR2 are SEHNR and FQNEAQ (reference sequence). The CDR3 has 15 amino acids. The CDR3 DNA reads TGTGCCAGCAGGGAGAAGGGGGTCGGGGCCAACGTCCTGACTTTC. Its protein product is CASREKGVGANVLTF.

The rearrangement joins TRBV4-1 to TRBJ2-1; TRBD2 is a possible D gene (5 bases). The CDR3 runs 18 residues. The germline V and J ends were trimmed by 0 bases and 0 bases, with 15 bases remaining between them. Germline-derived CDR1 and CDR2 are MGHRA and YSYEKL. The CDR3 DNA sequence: TGCGCCAGCAGCCAAGAGTGGCCGACTAAGACCTCCTACAATGAGCAGTTCTTC. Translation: CASSQEWPTKTSYNEQFF.

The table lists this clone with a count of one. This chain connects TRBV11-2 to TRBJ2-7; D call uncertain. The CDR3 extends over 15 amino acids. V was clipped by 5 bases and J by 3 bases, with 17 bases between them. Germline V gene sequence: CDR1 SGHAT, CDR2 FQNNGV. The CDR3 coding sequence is TGTGCCAGCAGCGAGGACGGAGAAAAGGGCTACGAGCAGTACTTC. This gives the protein CASSEDGEKGYEQYF.

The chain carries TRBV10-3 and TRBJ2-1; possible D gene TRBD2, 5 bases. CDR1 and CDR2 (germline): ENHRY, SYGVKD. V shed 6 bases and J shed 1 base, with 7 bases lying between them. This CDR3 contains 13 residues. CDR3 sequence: CAIREVSYNEQFF. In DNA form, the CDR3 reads TGTGCCATCAGGGAGGTATCCTACAATGAGCAGTTCTTC.

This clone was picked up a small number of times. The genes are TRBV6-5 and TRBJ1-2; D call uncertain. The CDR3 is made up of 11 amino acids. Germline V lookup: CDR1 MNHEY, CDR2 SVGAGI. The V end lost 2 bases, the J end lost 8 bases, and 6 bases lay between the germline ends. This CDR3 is CASSYGRGYTF. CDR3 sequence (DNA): TGTGCCAGCAGTTACGGGCGAGGCTACACCTTC.